The T cell receptor (beta chain) under discussion was sequenced for a study of T cells in Graves' hyperthyroidism and ophthalmopathy. Patients aged 18 to 65 had newly diagnosed hyperthyroidism that had lasted under 2 months. Amplification of TCR beta CDR3 regions was performed using RNA transcripts as template. A first-round RT-PCR of the TCR CDR3 used the HTBI primer set. TCRdb passed the multiplex PCR reads through MiXCR, listing each CDR3 protein once. This table has under 400,000 distinct CDR3 sequences, approximately 15% appearing once. The length of the CDR3 is 13 residues. Per germline, CDR1 SGDLS and CDR2 YYNGEE. V shed 2 bases, J shed 7 bases, and the junction held 5 bases outside the gene matches. Study-level results: Blood shared most expanded thyroid clonotypes above 0.001.

As concerns this clonotype: The antigen remains undetermined.

This chain joins TRBV9 and TRBJ2-7; TRBD2 matches 8 bases. The source material was blood. The clonotype originates from a man aged 25-45 years with Graves' hyperthyroidism. The CDR3 DNA reads TGTGCCAGCAGCGTCGGGCTAGCGGGTGAGCAGTACTTC. It yields the protein CASSVGLAGEQYF.